Detailed here is one T cell receptor beta chain. Antigen unknown. The sample comes from a study of T-cell reconstitution after alpha-beta-depleted transplantation in children. During its preparation, the TCRbeta library received unique molecular identifiers. Each CDR3 protein gets one entry after TCRdb re-called the PCR reads with MiXCR. The table shows about 600,000 distinct CDR3 sequences, with over 10% occurring only once. Study-level findings and limits: Day-60 TCRbeta diversity that was high in some patients was derived from surviving recipient T cells and thymic progenitors. At around two months after transplant, the alpha-beta T cells were reportedly derived from several hundred expanded clones that came from non-depleted graft cells. It was newly produced T cells that mostly accounted for T-cell counts and diversity one year after transplant.

Trimming removed 4 bases from V and 1 base from J; junction bases left unmatched: 7. This CDR3 has 16 residues. Germline CDR1 is SEHNR and CDR2 is FQNEAQ (reference sequence). This rearrangement joins TRBV7-9 to TRBJ2-1; the match to TRBD2 covers 7 bases. This receptor was taken from a male patient aged 10 to 17 who had a stem cell transplant for acute myeloid leukemia, so the T cells may come from the graft donor. The source material was PBMCs, mostly from graft donor cells, sampled 360 days after TCRalphabeta/CD19-depleted stem cell transplant. CDR3 in DNA: TGTGCCAGCAGCTCCTGGGGGGGGAAATCCTACAATGAGCAGTTCTTC. Translating it yields CASSSWGGKSYNEQFF. Together with reference TRBV7-9 and TRBJ2-1, the CDR3 gives the full variable domain: DTGVSQNPRHKITKRGQNVTFRCDPISEHNRLYWYRQTLGQGPEFLTYFQNEAQLEKSRLLSDRFSAERPKGSFSTLEIQRTEQGDSAMYLCASSSWGGKSYNEQFFGPGTRLTVL.